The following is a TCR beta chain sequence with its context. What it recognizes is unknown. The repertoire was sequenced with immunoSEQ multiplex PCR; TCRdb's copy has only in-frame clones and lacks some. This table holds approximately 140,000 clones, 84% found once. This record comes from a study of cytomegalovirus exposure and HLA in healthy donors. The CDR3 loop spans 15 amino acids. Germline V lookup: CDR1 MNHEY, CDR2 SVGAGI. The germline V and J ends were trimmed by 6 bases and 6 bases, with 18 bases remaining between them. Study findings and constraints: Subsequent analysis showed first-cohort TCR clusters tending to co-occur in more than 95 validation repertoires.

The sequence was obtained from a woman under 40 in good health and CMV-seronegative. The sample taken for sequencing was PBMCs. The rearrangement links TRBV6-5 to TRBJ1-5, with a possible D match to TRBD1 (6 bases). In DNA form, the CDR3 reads TGTGCCAGCAGAAAGCGGGGGGCTGTGGGTCAGCCCCAGCATTTT. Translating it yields CASRKRGAVGQPQHF.